A selection of T cell receptor beta chains follows, all from one sample in a study of Ad26.COV2.S vaccination and SARS-CoV-2 variants. Here immunoSEQ multiplex PCR was the method, and the copy in TCRdb shows in-frame clones only, minus some. The repertoire holds approximately 400,000 clones, with around 90% as singletons. Source: peripheral blood, taken after recovery from COVID-19. The receptors here all came from a human donor who had recovered from COVID-19. Each CDR3 is given with its conserved first and last residue. A D gene is named only where the DNA matches it firmly. Expanded clones get a size class; other rows say once, few or many, or leave the size out.

j_gene: TRBJ1-1
d_gene: NA
v_gene: TRBV7-2
abundance: NA
CDR3aa: CASVFRGNTEAFF
CDR3nt: TGTGCCAGCGTTTTTAGGGGGAACACTGAAGCTTTCTTT

j_gene: TRBJ2-2
d_gene: NA
v_gene: TRBV9
abundance: NA
CDR3aa: CASSVGGVGTGELFF
CDR3nt: TGTGCCAGCAGCGTGGGTGGTGTTGGGACCGGGGAGCTGTTTTTT

j_gene: TRBJ1-1
d_gene: NA
v_gene: TRBV6-1
abundance: NA
CDR3aa: CASSEPRGEAFF
CDR3nt: TGTGCCAGCAGTGAACCACGGGGTGAAGCTTTCTTT

j_gene: TRBJ2-1
d_gene: TRBD2
v_gene: TRBV19
abundance: NA
CDR3aa: CASSIRAGGINEQFF
CDR3nt: TGTGCCAGTAGTATTCGGGCGGGGGGGATCAATGAGCAGTTCTTC

j_gene: TRBJ2-7
d_gene: NA
v_gene: TRBV6-1
abundance: NA
CDR3aa: CASSERPQPYEQYF
CDR3nt: TGTGCCAGCAGTGAGCGTCCTCAGCCCTACGAGCAGTACTTC

j_gene: TRBJ2-7
d_gene: NA
v_gene: TRBV27
abundance: NA
CDR3aa: CASSLRQRTDRQYF
CDR3nt: TGTGCCAGCAGTCTTCGACAGCGGACGGATCGGCAGTACTTC

j_gene: TRBJ1-1
d_gene: NA
v_gene: TRBV19
abundance: NA
CDR3aa: CASSTRTVNTEAFF
CDR3nt: TGTGCCAGTAGTACTAGGACGGTGAACACTGAAGCTTTCTTT

j_gene: TRBJ2-1
d_gene: NA
v_gene: TRBV7-2
abundance: NA
CDR3aa: CASSLAPAGFYNEQFF
CDR3nt: TGTGCCAGCAGCTTAGCGCCGGCCGGGTTCTACAATGAGCAGTTCTTC

j_gene: TRBJ1-2
d_gene: NA
v_gene: TRBV3-1/TRBV3-2
abundance: NA
CDR3aa: CASSQYSGYTF
CDR3nt: TGTGCCAGCAGCCAGTACAGTGGCTACACCTTC

j_gene: TRBJ2-7
d_gene: NA
v_gene: TRBV19
abundance: NA
CDR3aa: CASSMRRVSEQYF
CDR3nt: TGTGCCAGTAGTATGAGGCGGGTGAGCGAGCAGTACTTC

j_gene: TRBJ2-3
d_gene: NA
v_gene: TRBV5-8
abundance: NA
CDR3aa: CAYYLPGGSTDTQYF
CDR3nt: TGTGCCTACTACCTCCCCGGGGGCAGCACAGATACGCAGTATTTT

j_gene: TRBJ2-1
d_gene: TRBD2
v_gene: TRBV14
abundance: NA
CDR3aa: CASSQEAGANEQFF
CDR3nt: TGTGCCAGCAGCCAAGAAGCGGGGGCGAATGAGCAGTTCTTC

j_gene: TRBJ1-1
d_gene: NA
v_gene: TRBV6-6
abundance: NA
CDR3aa: CASRDDRNTEAFF
CDR3nt: TGTGCCAGCAGGGATGACAGGAACACTGAAGCTTTCTTT

j_gene: TRBJ2-2
d_gene: TRBD2
v_gene: TRBV11-3
abundance: NA
CDR3aa: CASSWGGHTGELFF
CDR3nt: TGTGCCAGCAGCTGGGGGGGTCATACCGGGGAGCTGTTTTTT

j_gene: TRBJ2-2
d_gene: NA
v_gene: TRBV5-1
abundance: NA
CDR3aa: CASSLARTNTGELFF
CDR3nt: TGCGCCAGCAGCTTGGCACGGACCAACACCGGGGAGCTGTTTTTT

j_gene: TRBJ1-1
d_gene: NA
v_gene: TRBV15
abundance: once
CDR3aa: CATSRDLMNTEAFF
CDR3nt: TGTGCCACCAGCAGAGATTTGATGAACACTGAAGCTTTCTTT

j_gene: TRBJ2-3
d_gene: NA
v_gene: TRBV9
abundance: NA
CDR3aa: CASSVTGANTDTQYF
CDR3nt: TGTGCCAGCAGCGTCACCGGGGCTAACACAGATACGCAGTATTTT

j_gene: TRBJ1-1
d_gene: NA
v_gene: TRBV2
abundance: few
CDR3aa: CASSEVGEAYTEAFF
CDR3nt: TGTGCCAGCAGTGAAGTTGGAGAGGCGTACACTGAAGCTTTCTTT

j_gene: TRBJ2-2
d_gene: TRBD2
v_gene: TRBV7-9
abundance: NA
CDR3aa: CASSLRGGNTGELFF
CDR3nt: TGTGCCAGCAGCTTGCGGGGGGGGAACACCGGGGAGCTGTTTTTT

j_gene: TRBJ1-2
d_gene: NA
v_gene: TRBV21-1
abundance: NA
CDR3aa: CASTRGRQGRGYGYTF
CDR3nt: TGTGCCAGCACCCGGGGGCGACAGGGGCGAGGGTATGGCTACACCTTC

j_gene: TRBJ2-5
d_gene: NA
v_gene: TRBV6-6
abundance: NA
CDR3aa: CASIQDTQETQYF
CDR3nt: TGTGCCAGCATTCAAGACACCCAAGAGACCCAGTACTTC

j_gene: TRBJ1-3
d_gene: NA
v_gene: TRBV19
abundance: NA
CDR3aa: CASSIRSPRRLYF
CDR3nt: TGTGCCAGTAGTATAAGGAGCCCCAGGAGACTATATTTT